This TCR beta chain was captured by sequencing in a study of metastatic and nonmetastatic thyroid tumors. Study summary: A comparison of repertoires was made across blood and tumor or nodule tissue from malignant and benign thyroid patients. Study-wide results and caveats: Compared with benign nodules, malignant thyroid tumors were reported to have significantly higher TCR beta diversity in both blood and tumor.

Per the original methods: It was from CDR3 differences across clinicopathological groups that a distant-metastasis classifier for papillary thyroid cancer was built. Using MiXCR, TCRdb reanalyzed the PCR reads. TCRdb, not the authors, supplied the V and J calls. The sample comprises around 40,000 clones, about 15% of which are singletons, and about 6.6% rests with the top ten. This clone was seen at least ten times. Its specificity is not known. Patients had received no treatment of any kind before thyroid surgery. The CDR3 runs to 16 residues. The germline gives CDR1 SGHAT, CDR2 FQDESV (reference sequence). After removal of 5 bases from V and 2 bases from J, the junction contained 6 bases not matched to a gene.

The material sequenced was blood. The rearrangement joins TRBV11-1 to TRBJ2-2, with 9 nucleotides matching TRBD2. The sequence was obtained from a male donor with papillary thyroid cancer or a benign thyroid nodule (not recorded which). Some clones in this sample may be carry-over from other donors' samples. The CDR3 region is CASSPVSGSNTGELFF. CDR3 sequence (DNA): TGTGCCAGCAGCCCCGTTAGCGGGAGTAACACCGGGGAGCTGTTTTTT.